Listed below are T cell receptor beta chains from one sample, sequenced in a study of T cell clonotyping in hematopoietic cell transplantation. Data came from immunoSEQ multiplex PCR; TCRdb stores just in-frame clones and leaves some out. The table has about 19,000 clones, approximately 85% seen once. The material sequenced was peripheral blood mononuclear cells, taken before stem cell transplant. Receptors originate from a man aged 45-60 years with acute myeloid leukemia. Some clones in this sample may be carry-over from other donors' samples. Each CDR3 is given with its conserved first and last residue. Fields, in order: clone size, D gene, V gene, J gene, CDR3 protein, CDR3 DNA. The D gene is left open where the match is weak. Clone size, where shown, is once, few, many, or a class for clones that have expanded.

clone_size: once
d_call: .
v_call: TRBV5-5
j_call: TRBJ2-7
cdr3_aa: CASRYRAGEQYF
cdr3_nt: TGTGCCAGCCGCTACAGGGCGGGCGAGCAGTACTTC

clone_size: .
d_call: .
v_call: TRBV21-1
j_call: TRBJ1-1
cdr3_aa: CASTLQANTEAFF
cdr3_nt: TGTGCCAGCACCCTACAGGCGAACACTGAAGCTTTCTTT

clone_size: .
d_call: TRBD1
v_call: TRBV7-2
j_call: TRBJ1-4
cdr3_aa: CASSSTTGWGNEKLFF
cdr3_nt: TGTGCCAGCAGCTCAACGACAGGGTGGGGTAATGAAAAACTGTTTTTT

clone_size: .
d_call: TRBD2
v_call: TRBV7-2
j_call: TRBJ2-3
cdr3_aa: CAVRGLAGGRGTDTQYF
cdr3_nt: TGTGCCGTCCGGGGACTAGCGGGGGGGCGGGGCACAGATACGCAGTATTTT

clone_size: .
d_call: .
v_call: TRBV6-4
j_call: TRBJ1-6
cdr3_aa: CASSAGQRGDGSPLHF
cdr3_nt: TGTGCCAGCAGTGCCGGACAGCGGGGGGATGGTTCACCCCTCCACTTT

clone_size: .
d_call: TRBD1
v_call: TRBV4-2
j_call: TRBJ2-3
cdr3_aa: CASSQDRGGTGYPDTQYF
cdr3_nt: TGTGCCAGCAGCCAAGATCGAGGCGGGACAGGGTATCCAGATACGCAGTATTTT

clone_size: .
d_call: TRBD1
v_call: TRBV23-1
j_call: TRBJ1-6
cdr3_aa: CASSQPGTGEESSYNSPLHF
cdr3_nt: TGCGCCAGCAGTCAACCTGGCACAGGGGAAGAGAGCTCCTATAATTCACCCCTCCACTTT

clone_size: .
d_call: TRBD1
v_call: TRBV4-1
j_call: TRBJ2-3
cdr3_aa: CASSQTVQGTDTQYF
cdr3_nt: TGCGCCAGCAGCCAAACGGTACAGGGGACAGATACGCAGTATTTT

clone_size: few
d_call: .
v_call: TRBV11-2
j_call: TRBJ2-7
cdr3_aa: CASSLGYGIYEQYF
cdr3_nt: TGTGCCAGCAGCTTAGGGTACGGTATCTACGAGCAGTACTTC

clone_size: .
d_call: TRBD1
v_call: TRBV7-9
j_call: TRBJ1-5
cdr3_aa: CASSRTGPVGEPQHF
cdr3_nt: TGTGCCAGCAGTCGGACAGGCCCGGTTGGGGAGCCCCAGCATTTT

clone_size: .
d_call: TRBD1
v_call: TRBV18
j_call: TRBJ2-7
cdr3_aa: CASSPPSQGAYEQYF
cdr3_nt: TGTGCCAGCTCACCACCGTCACAGGGGGCCTACGAGCAGTACTTC

clone_size: .
d_call: .
v_call: TRBV6-5
j_call: TRBJ1-6
cdr3_aa: CASSYSGFRGNSPLHF
cdr3_nt: TGTGCCAGCAGTTACTCGGGGTTTCGCGGTAATTCACCCCTCCACTTT

clone_size: .
d_call: .
v_call: TRBV5-1
j_call: TRBJ1-1
cdr3_aa: CASSPSVGLGAEAFF
cdr3_nt: TGCGCCAGCAGTCCCTCCGTTGGGCTTGGGGCTGAAGCTTTCTTT

clone_size: .
d_call: .
v_call: TRBV6-5
j_call: TRBJ1-2
cdr3_aa: CAVSAGQTYGYTF
cdr3_nt: TGTGCCGTCTCGGCTGGACAGACCTATGGCTACACCTTC

clone_size: .
d_call: .
v_call: TRBV19
j_call: TRBJ2-7
cdr3_aa: CASSETSVYEQYF
cdr3_nt: TGTGCCAGTAGTGAGACTTCGGTTTACGAGCAGTACTTC

clone_size: .
d_call: TRBD2
v_call: TRBV9
j_call: TRBJ2-5
cdr3_aa: CASSVGVAGASETQYF
cdr3_nt: TGTGCCAGCAGCGTAGGGGTAGCGGGGGCGTCAGAGACCCAGTACTTC

clone_size: .
d_call: TRBD2
v_call: TRBV28
j_call: TRBJ2-7
cdr3_aa: CASSSLAGGYSSYEQYF
cdr3_nt: TGTGCCAGCAGTTCTCTAGCGGGGGGTTACAGCTCCTACGAGCAGTACTTC

clone_size: .
d_call: TRBD2
v_call: TRBV20-1
j_call: TRBJ2-7
cdr3_aa: CSAPAGYEQYF
cdr3_nt: TGCAGTGCCCCAGCGGGGTACGAGCAGTACTTC

clone_size: .
d_call: TRBD1
v_call: TRBV19
j_call: TRBJ2-3
cdr3_aa: CASSLEGGRGGTDTQYF
cdr3_nt: TGTGCCAGTAGTTTGGAAGGGGGCAGGGGTGGGACAGATACGCAGTATTTT

clone_size: .
d_call: .
v_call: TRBV4-1
j_call: TRBJ2-5
cdr3_aa: CASSTRHRGQETQYF
cdr3_nt: TGCGCCAGCAGCACCCGACACAGAGGACAAGAGACCCAGTACTTC

clone_size: few
d_call: TRBD2
v_call: TRBV11-3
j_call: TRBJ2-1
cdr3_aa: CASSLGGGGANEQFF
cdr3_nt: TGTGCCAGCAGCTTAGGGGGCGGGGGGGCCAATGAGCAGTTCTTC

clone_size: .
d_call: TRBD2
v_call: TRBV4-3
j_call: TRBJ2-3
cdr3_aa: CASSQDRGREDTQYF
cdr3_nt: TGCGCCAGCAGCCAAGATCGAGGGAGGGAAGATACGCAGTATTTT

clone_size: .
d_call: .
v_call: TRBV2
j_call: TRBJ1-2
cdr3_aa: CASSVGPPSNYGYTF
cdr3_nt: TGTGCCAGCAGTGTCGGACCTCCCTCTAACTATGGCTACACCTTC

clone_size: few
d_call: TRBD1
v_call: TRBV10-3
j_call: TRBJ1-2
cdr3_aa: CAITPGGLLYGYTF
cdr3_nt: TGTGCCATCACCCCAGGGGGACTGCTCTATGGCTACACCTTC

clone_size: few
d_call: .
v_call: TRBV4-3
j_call: TRBJ2-3
cdr3_aa: CASSQSADIGDTQYF
cdr3_nt: TGCGCCAGCAGCCAATCTGCTGATATTGGGGATACGCAGTATTTT

clone_size: few
d_call: TRBD1
v_call: TRBV6-5
j_call: TRBJ1-5
cdr3_aa: CASRPTGDSNQPQHF
cdr3_nt: TGTGCCAGCAGACCGACAGGGGATAGCAATCAGCCCCAGCATTTT

clone_size: .
d_call: .
v_call: TRBV7-8
j_call: TRBJ1-1
cdr3_aa: CASSLDGGEAFF
cdr3_nt: TGTGCCAGCAGCTTAGATGGCGGGGAAGCTTTCTTT

clone_size: .
d_call: .
v_call: TRBV9
j_call: TRBJ1-3
cdr3_aa: CASSVEGGNTIYF
cdr3_nt: TGTGCCAGCAGCGTAGAAGGGGGGAACACCATATATTTT

clone_size: few
d_call: .
v_call: TRBV19
j_call: TRBJ1-1
cdr3_aa: CASRYKTEAFF
cdr3_nt: TGTGCCAGTAGATACAAGACTGAAGCTTTCTTT

clone_size: .
d_call: .
v_call: TRBV2
j_call: TRBJ2-2
cdr3_aa: CASSDRRTGELFF
cdr3_nt: TGTGCCAGCAGTGATCGGAGGACCGGGGAGCTGTTTTTT

clone_size: .
d_call: .
v_call: TRBV5-1
j_call: TRBJ1-4
cdr3_aa: CASSLEVGVNEKLFF
cdr3_nt: TGCGCCAGCAGCTTGGAAGTAGGGGTTAATGAAAAACTGTTTTTT

clone_size: .
d_call: .
v_call: TRBV10-3
j_call: TRBJ2-7
cdr3_aa: CATAGQSYEQYF
cdr3_nt: TGTGCCACCGCGGGACAGTCCTACGAGCAGTACTTC

clone_size: .
d_call: .
v_call: TRBV6-5
j_call: TRBJ1-5
cdr3_aa: CASSYSGFNQPQHF
cdr3_nt: TGTGCCAGCAGTTATTCAGGGTTCAATCAGCCCCAGCATTTT

clone_size: once
d_call: TRBD1
v_call: TRBV19
j_call: TRBJ2-5
cdr3_aa: CASSMGQGEETQYF
cdr3_nt: TGTGCCAGTTCAATGGGACAGGGAGAAGAGACCCAGTACTTC

clone_size: .
d_call: .
v_call: TRBV5-1
j_call: TRBJ2-5
cdr3_aa: CASSREETQYF
cdr3_nt: TGCGCCAGCAGCCGTGAAGAGACCCAGTACTTC

clone_size: .
d_call: TRBD2
v_call: TRBV27
j_call: TRBJ2-1
cdr3_aa: CASSLSKAGGRNEQFF
cdr3_nt: TGTGCCAGCAGTTTATCGAAGGCGGGGGGACGTAATGAGCAGTTCTTC

clone_size: .
d_call: TRBD1
v_call: TRBV6-5
j_call: TRBJ2-5
cdr3_aa: CASNKGRGNRETQYF
cdr3_nt: TGTGCCAGCAATAAGGGCAGGGGGAATAGGGAGACCCAGTACTTC

clone_size: .
d_call: .
v_call: TRBV30
j_call: TRBJ1-1
cdr3_aa: CASQKGGNTEAFF
cdr3_nt: TGTGCCTCCCAAAAGGGAGGAAACACTGAAGCTTTCTTT

clone_size: .
d_call: .
v_call: TRBV11-2
j_call: TRBJ2-7
cdr3_aa: CASSLGGAEQYF
cdr3_nt: TGTGCCAGCAGCTTAGGGGGGGCTGAGCAGTACTTC

clone_size: .
d_call: .
v_call: TRBV11-1
j_call: TRBJ1-1
cdr3_aa: CASSLRRSSGEAFF
cdr3_nt: TGTGCCAGCAGCTTACGTCGTTCCTCGGGTGAAGCTTTCTTT

clone_size: .
d_call: .
v_call: TRBV5-1
j_call: TRBJ1-1
cdr3_aa: CASRGGAEIAEAFF
cdr3_nt: TGCGCCAGCAGGGGTGGAGCAGAGATAGCTGAAGCTTTCTTT

clone_size: .
d_call: .
v_call: TRBV27
j_call: TRBJ2-6
cdr3_aa: CASSLTTGASSGANVLTF
cdr3_nt: TGTGCCAGCAGCCTAACGACGGGGGCGAGCTCTGGGGCCAACGTCCTGACTTTC